The sequence of this T cell receptor beta chain was determined in a study of T cells after yellow fever vaccination. One entry per CDR3 protein results from TCRdb running MiXCR on the 5' RACE reads. The data hold 230,000 or so distinct CDR3 sequences, with more than 6.5% observed a single time. Trimming left V 2 bases short and J 4 bases short, with 8 bases between. The CDR3 totals 13 residues. CDR1 and CDR2 (germline): MNHEY, SVGAGI. This clonotype came up a few times. Its antigen is not identified. Findings of the study overall: A limited proportion of clonotypes was detected within both the CD4 and CD8 compartments. Weaker overall was a secondary response that nonetheless peaked faster, on day 5 versus 15. Most primary-vaccination clones reappeared after the booster (more than 95% CD4, roughly 88% CD8).

This chain links TRBV6-5 with TRBJ1-2; weak D call: TRBD1 (5 bases). The sample was CD4+ T cells sorted from PBMCs, taken on the day of the yellow fever booster vaccination. The TCR comes from a man aged 30-40 years who received the YFV17D yellow fever vaccine. The CDR3 nucleotides read TGTGCCAGCAGTTACGACAGAGGCTATGGCTACACCTTC. Its translation is CASSYDRGYGYTF.